Listed here are 13 T cell receptor beta chains from one sample, sequenced in a study of T cell responses to AZD1222 COVID-19 vaccine. Assay: immunoSEQ multiplex PCR; the TCRdb copy retains only in-frame clones and omits some. The sample includes 70,000 to 75,000 clones, about three quarters of them seen just once. The sequenced sample was peripheral blood, obtained 28 days after the second AZD1222 dose. The receptor set was obtained from an adult who received the AZD1222 COVID-19 vaccine.

The CDR3 region has the DNA TGTGCCAGCAGTGTCAGGTTACCGGGGCAGGGCCGGTCTGAAGCTTTCTTT. This codes for CASSVRLPGQGRSEAFF. V and J are TRBV6-1 and TRBJ1-1; D is possibly TRBD1 (5 bases). The CDR3 loop spans 17 amino acids. V lost 4 bases to trimming and J lost 6 bases, with 24 bases between them. Looked up from germline, CDR1 is MNHNS and CDR2 is SASEGT.

The chain couples TRBV11-3 to TRBJ2-5; a possible D gene is TRBD2 (6 bases). CDR3 length equals 18 residues. V lost 1 base to trimming and J lost 5 bases, with 23 bases between them. Germline V gene sequence: CDR1 SGHNT, CDR2 YENEEA. For the CDR3, the DNA is TGTGCCAGCAGCTTAGGGAGGAGGGACTCCATAAAAAGGGAGACCCAGTACTTC. It translates to CASSLGRRDSIKRETQYF.

The chain carries TRBV7-2 and TRBJ2-3; 12 bases agree with TRBD2. The CDR3 has 18 residues. After removal of 2 bases from V and 4 bases from J, the junction contained 10 bases not matched to a gene. CDR1 SGHTA and CDR2 FQGNSA come from the germline V gene. This chain's CDR3 is CASSLRPSGGATADTQYF. The CDR3 DNA sequence: TGTGCCAGCAGCTTACGGCCTAGCGGGGGGGCCACGGCAGATACGCAGTATTTT.

The chain couples TRBV11-2 to TRBJ2-3; D is undetermined. Germline V gene lookup returns CDR1 SGHAT and CDR2 FQNNGV. Trimming left V 2 bases short and J 6 bases short, with 21 bases between. This CDR3 has 17 amino acids. As DNA, the CDR3 is TGTGCCAGCAGCTTACCCCCTGGACCCGGTGGGATGGATACGCAGTATTTT. It specifies CASSLPPGPGGMDTQYF.

This clone appeared many times. The genes are TRBV4-1 and TRBJ2-1, with TRBD2 matching over 7 bases. The germline V gene encodes CDR1 MGHRA and CDR2 YSYEKL. V gave up 0 bases and J gave up 2 bases; unmatched junction bases: 4. The CDR3 extends over 16 amino acids. CDR3 DNA sequence: TGCGCCAGCAGCCAAGAGTCTAGCGGAACCTACAATGAGCAGTTCTTC. This sequence encodes CASSQESSGTYNEQFF.

A few counts support this clone. The V gene is TRBV7-9, the J gene TRBJ2-3; a possible D gene is TRBD2 (5 bases). Germline loops: CDR1 SEHNR, CDR2 FQNEAQ (reference sequence). CDR3 length equals 16 residues. Trimming removed 5 bases at V and 6 bases at J, with 21 bases between. The CDR3 loop reads CASSRISGKARDTQYF. The CDR3 DNA is TGTGCCAGCAGCCGTATCTCGGGGAAAGCACGGGATACGCAGTATTTT.

The genes are TRBV30 and TRBJ1-6; maybe TRBD1 (6 bases). The germline gives CDR1 GTSNPN, CDR2 SVGIG (reference sequence). The CDR3 runs to 14 residues. Trimming removed 3 bases at V and 10 bases at J, with 16 bases between. The CDR3 loop reads CAWSQGTSGSPLHF. The CDR3, as DNA: TGTGCCTGGAGCCAGGGGACGTCGGGGTCACCCCTCCACTTT.

This chain links TRBV15 with TRBJ1-1; 7 bases fit TRBD1. CDR3 length equals 15 residues. Per germline, CDR1 LNHNV and CDR2 YYDKDF (reference sequence). Losses at the gene ends were 8 bases for V and 6 bases for J; bases not matched to a gene: 15. DNA for the CDR3: TGTGCCACCCAGCCTACGACAGGGATTATTCCTGAAGCTTTCTTT. Translation gives CATQPTTGIIPEAFF.

CDR3 coding DNA: TGCGCCAGCAGTGAGTCGGGCGGGGAGCTGTTTTTT. Translation gives CASSESGGELFF. The V and J genes are TRBV10-1 and TRBJ2-2, with D unresolved. Looked up from germline, CDR1 is WNHNN and CDR2 is SYGVQD (reference sequence). The CDR3 is made up of 12 amino acids. Trimming pared 0 bases from V and 7 bases from J, leaving 3 bases between.

This clone was recorded a few times. V and J are TRBV2 and TRBJ2-7; no firm D call. Germline CDR1 is SNHLY and CDR2 is FYNNEI. Between the trimmed V and J ends, which lost 1 base and 7 bases, there was a span of 11 bases. The CDR3 totals 13 residues. The CDR3 DNA follows: TGTGCCAGCAGTGAAGGTGCCCCGTCGGAGCAGTACTTC. As protein: CASSEGAPSEQYF.

The gene calls are TRBV5-4 and TRBJ2-1, with a possible D match to TRBD2 (5 bases). Germline V gene lookup returns CDR1 SGHNT and CDR2 YYREEE (reference sequence). With 0 bases removed from V and 8 bases from J, the gap between germline ends came to 15 bases. This CDR3 is 15 amino acids long. The CDR3 DNA sequence: TGTGCCAGCAGCTTGGCCTCTCTAGCTCTGTATGAGCAGTTCTTC. Protein: CASSLASLALYEQFF. Based on the CDR3 plus reference TRBV5-4 and TRBJ2-1, the full variable domain is ETGVTQSPTHLIKTRGQQVTLRCSSQSGHNTVSWYQQALGQGPQFIFQYYREEENGRGNFPPRFSGLQFPNYSSELNVNALELDDSALYLCASSLASLALYEQFFGPGTRLTVL.

The chain employs TRBV3-1 (or the pseudogene TRBV3-2) and TRBJ2-7; 10 bases fit TRBD2. V was pared by 3 bases and J by 1 base, with 9 bases of the junction left unmatched. The CDR3 consists of 17 residues. Germline V gene sequence: CDR1 LGHDT, CDR2 YNNKEL (reference sequence). The CDR3 coding sequence is TGTGCCAGCAGCCAGGGGGCATTAGCGGGAGGTTCCTACGAGCAGTACTTC. It specifies CASSQGALAGGSYEQYF.

The chain has TRBV19 and TRBJ1-6, with 8 positions matching TRBD1. This CDR3 comprises 13 residues. Germline loops: CDR1 LNHDA, CDR2 SQIVND (reference sequence). V was pared by 8 bases and J by 7 bases, with 4 bases of the junction left unmatched. CDR3 nucleotides: TGTGCCAGTGGGGACAGGTCGAATTCACCCCTCCACTTT. It translates to CASGDRSNSPLHF.